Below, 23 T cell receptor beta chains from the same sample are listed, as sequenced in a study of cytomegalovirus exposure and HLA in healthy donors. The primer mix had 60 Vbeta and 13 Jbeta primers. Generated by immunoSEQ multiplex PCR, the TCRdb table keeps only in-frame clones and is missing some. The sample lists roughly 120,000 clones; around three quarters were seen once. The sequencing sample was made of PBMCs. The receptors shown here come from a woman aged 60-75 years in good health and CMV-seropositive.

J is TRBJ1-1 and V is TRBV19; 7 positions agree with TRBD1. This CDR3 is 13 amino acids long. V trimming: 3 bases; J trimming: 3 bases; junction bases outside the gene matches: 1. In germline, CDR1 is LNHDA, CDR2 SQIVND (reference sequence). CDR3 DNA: TGTGCCAGTAGTATCGACAGGGACACTGAAGCTTTCTTT. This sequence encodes CASSIDRDTEAFF.

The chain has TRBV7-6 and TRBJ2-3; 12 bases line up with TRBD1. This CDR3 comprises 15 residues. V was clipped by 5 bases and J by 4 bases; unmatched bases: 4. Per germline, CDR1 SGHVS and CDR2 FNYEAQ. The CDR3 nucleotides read TGTGCCAGCAGCAGTGGGACAGGGGGCGCAGATACGCAGTATTTT. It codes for CASSSGTGGADTQYF.

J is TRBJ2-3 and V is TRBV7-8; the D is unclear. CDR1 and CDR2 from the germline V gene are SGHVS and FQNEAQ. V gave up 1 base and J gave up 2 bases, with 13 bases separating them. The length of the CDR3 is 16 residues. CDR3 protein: CASSLVVLAATDTQYF. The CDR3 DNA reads TGTGCCAGCAGCTTAGTTGTCTTAGCAGCCACAGATACGCAGTATTTT.

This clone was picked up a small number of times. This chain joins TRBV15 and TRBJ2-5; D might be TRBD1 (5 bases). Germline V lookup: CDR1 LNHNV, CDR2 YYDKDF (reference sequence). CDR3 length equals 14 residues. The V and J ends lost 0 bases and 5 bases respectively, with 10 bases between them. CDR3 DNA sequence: TGTGCCACCAGCAGAGATCGGGCAGGGGAGACCCAGTACTTC. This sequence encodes CATSRDRAGETQYF.

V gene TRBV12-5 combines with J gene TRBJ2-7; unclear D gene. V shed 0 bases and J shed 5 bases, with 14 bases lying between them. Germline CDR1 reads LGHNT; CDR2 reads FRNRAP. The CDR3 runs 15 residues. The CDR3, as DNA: TGTGCTAGTGGTTTGGTACTCTTTTCCCCGGACGAGCAGTACTTC. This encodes CASGLVLFSPDEQYF.

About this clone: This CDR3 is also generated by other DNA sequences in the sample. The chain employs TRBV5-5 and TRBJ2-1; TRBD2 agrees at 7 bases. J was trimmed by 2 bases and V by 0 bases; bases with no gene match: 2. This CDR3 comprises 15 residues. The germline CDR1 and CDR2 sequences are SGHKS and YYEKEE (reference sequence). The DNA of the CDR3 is TGTGCCAGCAGCTTGGGACTAGCCCCCTACAATGAGCAGTTCTTC. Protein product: CASSLGLAPYNEQFF.

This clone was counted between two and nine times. The CDR3 protein is CAWSVHTMNTEAFF. CDR3 DNA: TGTGCCTGGAGTGTACACACAATGAACACTGAAGCTTTCTTT. The chain uses TRBV30 and TRBJ1-1; unclear D gene. Germline CDR1 GTSNPN, CDR2 SVGIG (reference sequence). Trimming cost V 0 bases and J 0 bases, with 8 bases left between them. This CDR3 region has 14 residues. Drawing the rest from reference TRBV30 and TRBJ1-1, the complete variable domain is SQTIHQWPATLVQPVGSPLSLECTVEGTSNPNLYWYRQAAGRGLQLLFYSVGIGQISSEVPQNLSASRPQDRQFILSSKKLLLSDSGFYLCAWSVHTMNTEAFFGQGTRLTVV.

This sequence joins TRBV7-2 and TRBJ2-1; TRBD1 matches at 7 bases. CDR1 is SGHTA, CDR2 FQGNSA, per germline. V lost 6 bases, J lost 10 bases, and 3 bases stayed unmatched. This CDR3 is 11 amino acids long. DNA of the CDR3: TGTGCCAGCAGGATACAGGGGGAGCAGTTCTTC. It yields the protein CASRIQGEQFF. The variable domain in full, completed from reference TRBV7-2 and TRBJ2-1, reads GAGVSQSPSNKVTEKGKDVELRCDPISGHTALYWYRQSLGQGLEFLIYFQGNSAPDKSGLPSDRFSAERTGGSVSTLTIQRTQQEDSAVYLCASRIQGEQFFGPGTRLTVL.

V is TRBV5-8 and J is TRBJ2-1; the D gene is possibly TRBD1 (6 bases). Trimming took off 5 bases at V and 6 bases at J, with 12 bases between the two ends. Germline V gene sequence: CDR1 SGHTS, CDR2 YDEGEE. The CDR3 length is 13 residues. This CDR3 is CASSGQNSNEQFF. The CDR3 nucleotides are TGTGCCAGCAGTGGACAGAACTCCAATGAGCAGTTCTTC.

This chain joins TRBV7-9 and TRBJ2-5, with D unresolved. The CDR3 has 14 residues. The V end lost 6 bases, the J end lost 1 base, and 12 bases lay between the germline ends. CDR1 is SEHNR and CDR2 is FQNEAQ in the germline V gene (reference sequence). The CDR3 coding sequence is TGTGCCAGCAGTCCCTTCCCCTCCCAAGAGACCCAGTACTTC. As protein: CASSPFPSQETQYF. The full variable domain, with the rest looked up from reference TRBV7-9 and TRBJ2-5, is DTGVSQNPRHKITKRGQNVTFRCDPISEHNRLYWYRQTLGQGPEFLTYFQNEAQLEKSRLLSDRFSAERPKGSFSTLEIQRTEQGDSAMYLCASSPFPSQETQYFGPGTRLLVL.

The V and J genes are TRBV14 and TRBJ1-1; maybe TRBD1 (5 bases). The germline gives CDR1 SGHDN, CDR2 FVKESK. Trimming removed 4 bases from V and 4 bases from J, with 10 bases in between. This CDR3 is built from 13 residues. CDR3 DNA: TGTGCCAGCAGCCGTCAGGGAGGCACTGAAGCTTTCTTT. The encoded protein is CASSRQGGTEAFF.

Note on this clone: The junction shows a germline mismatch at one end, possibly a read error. CDR3 in DNA: TGTGCCAGCAGCTTGATGGGACAGGGGACCCTAAACTATGGCTGCACCTTC. Its translation: CASSLMGQGTLNYGCTF. The rearrangement links TRBV5-4 to TRBJ1-2; 10 bases fit TRBD1. Germline CDR1 reads SGHNT; CDR2 reads YYREEE (reference sequence). The CDR3 is made up of 17 amino acids. The full variable domain, rest sourced from reference TRBV5-4 and TRBJ1-2, is ETGVTQSPTHLIKTRGQQVTLRCSSQSGHNTVSWYQQALGQGPQFIFQYYREEENGRGNFPPRFSGLQFPNYSSELNVNALELDDSALYLCASSLMGQGTLNYGCTFGSGTRLTVV.

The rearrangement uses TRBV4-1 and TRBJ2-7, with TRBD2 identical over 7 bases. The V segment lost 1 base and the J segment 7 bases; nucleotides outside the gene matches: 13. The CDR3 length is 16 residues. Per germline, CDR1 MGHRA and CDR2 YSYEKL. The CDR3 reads CASSQGRGGGVREQYF. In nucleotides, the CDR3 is TGCGCCAGCAGCCAAGGGAGAGGTGGGGGGGTGAGGGAGCAGTACTTC.

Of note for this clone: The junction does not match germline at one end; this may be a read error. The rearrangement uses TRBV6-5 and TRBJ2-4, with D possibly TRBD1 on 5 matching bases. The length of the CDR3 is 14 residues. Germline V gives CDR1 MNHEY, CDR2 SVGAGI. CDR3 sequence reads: CASSYSWQGVGKSF. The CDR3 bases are TGTGCCAGCAGTTACTCGTGGCAGGGTGTGGGCAAGTCCTTC.

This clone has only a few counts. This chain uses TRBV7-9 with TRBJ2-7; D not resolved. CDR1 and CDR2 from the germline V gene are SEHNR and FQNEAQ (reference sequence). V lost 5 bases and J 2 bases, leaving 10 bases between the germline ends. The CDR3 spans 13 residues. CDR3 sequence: CASSTLAPYEQYF. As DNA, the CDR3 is TGTGCCAGCAGCACTTTAGCCCCCTACGAGCAGTACTTC.

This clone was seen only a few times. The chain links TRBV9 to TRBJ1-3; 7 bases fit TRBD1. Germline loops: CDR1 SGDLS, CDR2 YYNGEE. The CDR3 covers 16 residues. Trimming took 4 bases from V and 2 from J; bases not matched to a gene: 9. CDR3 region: CASSTTGVPTGNTIYF. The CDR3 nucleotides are TGTGCCAGCAGCACAACAGGGGTCCCTACTGGAAACACCATATATTTT.

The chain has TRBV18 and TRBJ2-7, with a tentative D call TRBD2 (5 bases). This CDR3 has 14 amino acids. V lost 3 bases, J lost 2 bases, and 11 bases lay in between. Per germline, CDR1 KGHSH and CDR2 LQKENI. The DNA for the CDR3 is TGTGCCAGCTCACCGGCGACGGGAACCTACGAGCAGTACTTC. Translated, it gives CASSPATGTYEQYF.

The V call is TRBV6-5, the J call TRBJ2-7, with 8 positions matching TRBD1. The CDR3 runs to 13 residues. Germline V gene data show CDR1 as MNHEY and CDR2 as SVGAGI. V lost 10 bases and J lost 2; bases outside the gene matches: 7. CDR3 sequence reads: CATIGQGPYEQYF. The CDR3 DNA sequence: TGTGCCACCATTGGACAGGGCCCCTACGAGCAGTACTTC.

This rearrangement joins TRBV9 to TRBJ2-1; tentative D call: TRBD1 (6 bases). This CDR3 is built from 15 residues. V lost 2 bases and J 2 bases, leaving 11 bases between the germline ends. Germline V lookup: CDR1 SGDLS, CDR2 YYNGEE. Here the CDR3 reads CASSVRTATYNEQFF. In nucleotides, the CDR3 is TGTGCCAGCAGCGTGCGGACAGCCACCTACAATGAGCAGTTCTTC.

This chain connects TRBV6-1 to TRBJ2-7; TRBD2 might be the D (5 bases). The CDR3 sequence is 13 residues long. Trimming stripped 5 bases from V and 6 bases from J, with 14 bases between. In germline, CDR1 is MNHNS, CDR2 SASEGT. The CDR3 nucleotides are TGTGCCAGCAGTACGGCTGGGAGAGGCGAGCAGTACTTC. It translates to CASSTAGRGEQYF.

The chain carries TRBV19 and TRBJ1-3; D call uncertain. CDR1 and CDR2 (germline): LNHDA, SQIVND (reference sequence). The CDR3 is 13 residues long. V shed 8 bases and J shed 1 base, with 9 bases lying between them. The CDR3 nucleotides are TGTGCCAGTCGGGAGTTGTCTGGAAACACCATATATTTT. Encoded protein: CASRELSGNTIYF.

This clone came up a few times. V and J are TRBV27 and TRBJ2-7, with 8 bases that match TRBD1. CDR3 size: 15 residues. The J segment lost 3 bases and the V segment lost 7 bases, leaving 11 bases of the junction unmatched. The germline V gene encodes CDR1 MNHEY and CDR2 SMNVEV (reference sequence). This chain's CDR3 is CASTPRGLLGYEQYF. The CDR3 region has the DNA TGTGCCAGCACCCCCAGGGGGCTGTTGGGCTACGAGCAGTACTTC.

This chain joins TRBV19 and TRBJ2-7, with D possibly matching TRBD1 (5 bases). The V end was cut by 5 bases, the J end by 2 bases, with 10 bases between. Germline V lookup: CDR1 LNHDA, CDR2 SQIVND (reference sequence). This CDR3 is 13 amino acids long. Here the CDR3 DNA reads TGTGCCAGTAGTTACCGGACAACCTACGAGCAGTACTTC. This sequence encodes CASSYRTTYEQYF.